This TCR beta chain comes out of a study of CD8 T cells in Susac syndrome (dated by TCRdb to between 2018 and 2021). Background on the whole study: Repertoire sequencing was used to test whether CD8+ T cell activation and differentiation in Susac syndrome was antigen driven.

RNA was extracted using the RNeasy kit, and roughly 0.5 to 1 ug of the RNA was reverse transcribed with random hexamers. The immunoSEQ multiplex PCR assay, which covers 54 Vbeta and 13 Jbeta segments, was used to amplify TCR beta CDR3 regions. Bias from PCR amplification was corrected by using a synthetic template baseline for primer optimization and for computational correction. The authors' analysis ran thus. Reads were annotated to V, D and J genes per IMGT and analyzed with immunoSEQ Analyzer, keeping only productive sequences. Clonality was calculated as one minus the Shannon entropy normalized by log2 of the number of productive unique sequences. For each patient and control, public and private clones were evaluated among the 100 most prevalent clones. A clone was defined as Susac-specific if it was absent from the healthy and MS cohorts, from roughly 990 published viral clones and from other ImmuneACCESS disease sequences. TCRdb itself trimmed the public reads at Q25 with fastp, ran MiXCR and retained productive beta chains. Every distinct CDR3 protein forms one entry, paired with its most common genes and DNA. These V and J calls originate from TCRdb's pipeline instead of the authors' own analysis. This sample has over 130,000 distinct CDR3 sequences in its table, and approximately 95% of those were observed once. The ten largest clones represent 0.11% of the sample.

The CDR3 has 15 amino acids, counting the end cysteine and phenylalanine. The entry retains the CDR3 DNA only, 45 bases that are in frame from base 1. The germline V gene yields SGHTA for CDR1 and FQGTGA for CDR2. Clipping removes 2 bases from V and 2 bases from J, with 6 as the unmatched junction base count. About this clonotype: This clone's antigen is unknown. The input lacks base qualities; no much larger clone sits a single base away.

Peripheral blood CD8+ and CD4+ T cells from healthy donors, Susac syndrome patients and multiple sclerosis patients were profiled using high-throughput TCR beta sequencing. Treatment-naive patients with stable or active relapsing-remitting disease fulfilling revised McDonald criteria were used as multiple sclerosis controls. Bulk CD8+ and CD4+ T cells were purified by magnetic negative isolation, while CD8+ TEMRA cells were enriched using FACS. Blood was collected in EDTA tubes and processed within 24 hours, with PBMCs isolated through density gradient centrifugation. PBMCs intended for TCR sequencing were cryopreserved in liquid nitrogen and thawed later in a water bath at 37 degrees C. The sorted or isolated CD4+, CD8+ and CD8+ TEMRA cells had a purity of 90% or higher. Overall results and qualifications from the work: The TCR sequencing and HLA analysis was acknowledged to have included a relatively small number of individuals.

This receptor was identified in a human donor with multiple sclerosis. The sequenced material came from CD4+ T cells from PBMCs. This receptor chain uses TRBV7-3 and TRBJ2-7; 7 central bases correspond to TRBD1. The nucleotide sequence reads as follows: TGTGCCAGCAGCTTAGCCGGGACAGAGACCTACGAGCAGTACTTC. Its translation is CASSLAGTETYEQYF.